This TCR beta chain was sequenced in a study of early stage breast cancer tumors. Study background: Most invasive tumors, about 70% of the 16, were ER+/PR+/HER2-.

Assay: immunoSEQ multiplex PCR; the TCRdb copy retains only in-frame clones and omits some. The data hold fewer than 70,000 clones, with 75% to 90% observed a single time. The receptor's source is a person aged 35 to 50 with breast cancer. Sequenced input: blood.

The CDR3 sequence is CASSLGTLSYNEQFF. The CDR3 bases are TGTGCCAGCAGCCTCGGGACTCTCTCCTACAATGAGCAGTTCTTC. This chain joins TRBV28 and TRBJ2-1; a weak D match, TRBD2 (6 bases). This CDR3 has 15 amino acids. Germline V lookup: CDR1 MDHEN, CDR2 SYDVKM. The V end was cut by 6 bases, the J end by 0 bases, with 12 bases between.